Shown below are 5 T cell receptor beta chains from a single sample sequenced in a study of blood T cell repertoires in COVID-19. Only in-frame clones appear in the TCRdb table, and some are missing; sequencing was by immunoSEQ multiplex PCR. The top ten hold 3% to 4.5% of the sample, which has almost 350,000 clones, roughly 89% seen once. Source material: peripheral blood. All receptors derive from a woman aged 60-75 years with COVID-19, enrolled during active disease.

This rearrangement joins TRBV7-9 to TRBJ1-4; possibly TRBD1 for D (6 bases). CDR1 and CDR2 from the germline V gene are SEHNR and FQNEAQ (reference sequence). V gave up 7 bases and J gave up 4 bases, with 16 bases separating them. The CDR3 runs 15 residues. The CDR3 sequence: CASNTFGQLNEKLFF. The CDR3 nucleotides read TGTGCCAGCAACACCTTCGGACAGCTTAATGAAAAACTGTTTTTT.

The rearrangement links TRBV19 to TRBJ2-5; possible D gene TRBD2, 5 bases. Germline-derived CDR1 and CDR2 are LNHDA and SQIVND (reference sequence). V shed 3 bases and J shed 1 base, with 9 bases lying between them. The CDR3 length is 14 residues. CDR3 sequence (DNA): TGTGCCAGTAGTATGCGCGGGCTCCAAGAGACCCAGTACTTC. Its protein is CASSMRGLQETQYF.

V and J are TRBV2 and TRBJ1-5, with unresolved D. The V end lost 0 bases, the J end lost 2 bases, and 8 bases lay between the germline ends. Germline CDR1 reads SNHLY; CDR2 reads FYNNEI. This CDR3 has 15 amino acids. The CDR3 protein is CASSEAKEGNQPQHF. DNA of the CDR3: TGTGCCAGCAGTGAAGCTAAGGAGGGCAATCAGCCCCAGCATTTT.

V is TRBV2 and J is TRBJ1-3; D gene unclear. CDR3 length equals 14 residues. Germline V CDR1 and CDR2: SNHLY, FYNNEI. V shed 4 bases and J shed 0 bases, with 7 bases lying between them. CDR3 region: CASSVQLSGNTIYF. CDR3 nucleotides: TGTGCCAGCAGTGTACAGCTCTCTGGAAACACCATATATTTT. Full variable domain (outside the CDR3, taken from reference TRBV2 and TRBJ1-3): EPEVTQTPSHQVTQMGQEVILRCVPISNHLYFYWYRQILGQKVEFLVSFYNNEISEKSEIFDDQFSVERPDGSNFTLKIRSTKLEDSAMYFCASSVQLSGNTIYFGEGSWLTVV.

V usage is TRBV28 and J usage is TRBJ1-6; tentative D call: TRBD1 (5 bases). There are 15 residues in the CDR3. Looked up from germline, CDR1 is MDHEN and CDR2 is SYDVKM. The ends were cut back, 3 bases at V and 6 bases at J, with 12 bases in the middle. CDR3 DNA sequence: TGTGCCAGCAGTTTGGAGGGGTTCTCTAATTCACCCCTCCACTTT. Protein product: CASSLEGFSNSPLHF. Together with reference TRBV28 and TRBJ1-6, the CDR3 gives the full variable domain: DVKVTQSSRYLVKRTGEKVFLECVQDMDHENMFWYRQDPGLGLRLIYFSYDVKMKEKGDIPEGYSVSREKKERFSLILESASTNQTSMYLCASSLEGFSNSPLHFGNGTRLTVT.